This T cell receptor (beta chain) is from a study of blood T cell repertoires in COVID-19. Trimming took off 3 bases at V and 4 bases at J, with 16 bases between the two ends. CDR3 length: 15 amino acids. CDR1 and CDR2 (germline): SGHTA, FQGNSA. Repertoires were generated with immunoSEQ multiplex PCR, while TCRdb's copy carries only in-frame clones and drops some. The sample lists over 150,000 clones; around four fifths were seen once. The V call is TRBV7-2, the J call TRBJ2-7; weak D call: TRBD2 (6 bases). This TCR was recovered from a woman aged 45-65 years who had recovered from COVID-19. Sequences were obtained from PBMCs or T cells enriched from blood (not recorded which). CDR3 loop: CASSFVGGLTYEQYF. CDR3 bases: TGTGCCAGCAGCTTTGTTGGGGGACTCACTTACGAGCAGTACTTC.